What follows is one TCR beta chain and its context. The data were obtained in a study of blood T cell repertoires in COVID-19. Germline V gene data show CDR1 as KGHSH and CDR2 as LQKENI. The length of the CDR3 is 13 residues. V shed 6 bases and J shed 3 bases, with 11 bases lying between them. The data were produced by immunoSEQ multiplex PCR, yet TCRdb's version contains in-frame clones alone and is incomplete. This sample has 200,000 or so clones, with around 80% found just once. The TCR comes from a woman aged 55-70 years who had recovered from COVID-19. The V call is TRBV18, the J call TRBJ1-2, with D possibly matching TRBD1 (5 bases). The sample comprised peripheral blood. The CDR3 DNA reads TGTGCCAGCTCGCCCGGAGGGGACTATGGCTACACCTTC. Its protein product is CASSPGGDYGYTF.